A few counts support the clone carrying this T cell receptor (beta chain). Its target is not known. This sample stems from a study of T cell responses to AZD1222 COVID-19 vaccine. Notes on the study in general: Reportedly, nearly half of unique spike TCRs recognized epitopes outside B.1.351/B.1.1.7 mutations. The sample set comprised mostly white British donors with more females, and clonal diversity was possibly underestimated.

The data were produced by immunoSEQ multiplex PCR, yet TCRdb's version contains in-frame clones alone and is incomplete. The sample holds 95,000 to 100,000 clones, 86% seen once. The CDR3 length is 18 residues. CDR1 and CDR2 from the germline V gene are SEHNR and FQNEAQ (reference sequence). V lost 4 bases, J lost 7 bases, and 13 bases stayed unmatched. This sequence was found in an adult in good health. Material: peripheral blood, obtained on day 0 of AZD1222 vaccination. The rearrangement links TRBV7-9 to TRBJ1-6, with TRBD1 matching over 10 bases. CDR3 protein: CASSYGQGVELYNSPLHF. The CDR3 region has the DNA TGTGCCAGCAGCTATGGACAGGGGGTTGAACTCTACAATTCACCCCTCCACTTT.